A single sample is the source of the 20 T cell receptor beta chains below, sequenced in a study of identical twins. TCRdb reprocessed the 5' RACE reads with MiXCR, giving one entry per CDR3 protein. The top ten hold roughly 12% of the sample, which has 400,000 to 500,000 distinct CDR3 sequences, about a fifth seen once. The sequenced material came from naive T cells sorted from blood. These receptors came from a middle-aged man in good health.

The chain joins TRBV20-1 to TRBJ2-2, with D tentatively TRBD2 (6 bases). The ends were cut back, 3 bases at V and 2 bases at J, with 10 bases in the middle. Germline assignment: CDR1 DFQATT and CDR2 SNEGSKA (reference sequence). This CDR3 contains 14 residues. DNA for the CDR3: TGCAGTGCTAGGGGGGGACCAAACACCGGGGAGCTGTTTTTT. This gives the protein CSARGGPNTGELFF.

This clonotype was picked up a small number of times. The rearrangement joins TRBV10-3 to TRBJ1-1, with 7 bases that match TRBD1. Per germline, CDR1 ENHRY and CDR2 SYGVKD. The CDR3 extends over 13 amino acids. V trimming: 10 bases; J trimming: 1 base; junction bases outside the gene matches: 6. The CDR3 sequence is CATHRGENTEAFF. For the CDR3, the DNA is TGTGCCACCCACAGGGGCGAGAACACTGAAGCTTTCTTT.

This clonotype was recorded a few times. The rearrangement uses TRBV5-1 and TRBJ2-7; 7 bases are shared with TRBD2. J lost 5 bases, V lost 3 bases, and 8 bases had no gene match. In germline, CDR1 is SGHRS, CDR2 YFSETQ. This CDR3 has 14 residues. As DNA, the CDR3 is TGCGCCAGCAGCTCCCGGACTAGAGCAGACGAGCAGTACTTC. Amino acids: CASSSRTRADEQYF.

J is TRBJ1-1 and V is TRBV21-1. TRBV21-1 is a pseudogene locus. This CDR3 contains 17 residues. Here the CDR3 DNA reads TGTGCCAGCAGCATAGAGCCGACAGGGCCCTGGAACACTGAAGCTTTCTTT. Its translation: CASSIEPTGPWNTEAFF.

Many counts were recorded for this clonotype. The J gene is TRBJ1-6, the V gene TRBV10-3; D remains unclear. Germline-derived CDR1 and CDR2 are ENHRY and SYGVKD. The CDR3 has 14 amino acids. Trimming stripped 4 bases from V and 7 bases from J, with 11 bases between. The CDR3 sequence: CAISARAENSPLHF. The CDR3 DNA reads as TGTGCCATCAGTGCAAGGGCAGAGAATTCACCCCTCCACTTT.

This clonotype has a handful of counts. The V and J genes are TRBV28 and TRBJ2-7, with 7 bases fitting TRBD2. J lost 0 bases, V lost 6 bases, and 5 bases had no gene match. CDR1 and CDR2 (germline): MDHEN, SYDVKM. The CDR3 length is 14 residues. This CDR3 is CASRSGGNSYEQYF. The CDR3, as DNA: TGTGCCAGCAGATCCGGGGGGAACTCCTACGAGCAGTACTTC.

V usage is TRBV7-9 and J usage is TRBJ1-1, with 11 bases fitting TRBD1. The CDR3 is made up of 15 amino acids. Germline V gene lookup returns CDR1 SEHNR and CDR2 FQNEAQ (reference sequence). Unmatched junction bases numbered 4, after V lost 4 bases and J lost 3 bases. The CDR3, as DNA: TGTGCCAGCAGCTACCGGGACAGGGGGGACACTGAAGCTTTCTTT. Protein: CASSYRDRGDTEAFF.

Ten or more counts support this clonotype. V gene TRBV4-1 combines with J gene TRBJ2-1; D is perhaps TRBD2 (6 bases). V was shortened by 5 bases and J by 3 bases, with 17 bases between the two germline ends. The CDR3 sequence is 16 residues long. The germline CDR1 and CDR2 sequences are MGHRA and YSYEKL. In nucleotides, the CDR3 is TGCGCCAGCAGCTTTGGGGTAGGGACTGGCTACAATGAGCAGTTCTTC. Protein sequence: CASSFGVGTGYNEQFF.

This clonotype was observed a few times. This chain links TRBV28 with TRBJ1-5, with D unclear. Germline V gene data show CDR1 as MDHEN and CDR2 as SYDVKM. The germline V and J ends were trimmed by 5 bases and 12 bases, with 11 bases remaining between them. CDR3 length: 11 amino acids. In nucleotides, the CDR3 is TGTGCCAGCAGTCCTAGGCGGGTCCAGCATTTT. It translates to CASSPRRVQHF.

This sequence joins TRBV7-9 and TRBJ2-6; D tentatively fits TRBD1 or TRBD2 (6 bases each). Germline values: CDR1 SEHNR, CDR2 FQNEAQ (reference sequence). The germline V and J ends were trimmed by 5 bases and 4 bases, with 15 bases remaining between them. The CDR3 contains 16 residues. The CDR3 nucleotides read TGTGCCAGCAGCCCCTGGAGGGGGGCCGGGGCCAACGTCCTGACTTTC. Its translation: CASSPWRGAGANVLTF.

The rearrangement joins TRBV12-3 or TRBV12-4 to TRBJ1-6; D might be TRBD1 (6 bases). This CDR3 has 11 amino acids. The V and J ends lost 5 bases and 15 bases respectively, with 11 bases between them. The CDR3 DNA sequence: TGTGCCAGCAGTCCGGACAGTCGCCTCCACTTT. This codes for CASSPDSRLHF.

V is TRBV12-3 or TRBV12-4 and J is TRBJ2-3; TRBD2 matches 13 bases. The CDR3 consists of 19 residues. V dropped 9 bases and J dropped 4; count of bases not matched to a gene: 19. CDR3 nucleotides: TGTGCCAGTCCTCCGGGACAGCCAGGACTAGCGGGAGTATCAGATACGCAGTATTTT. This encodes CASPPGQPGLAGVSDTQYF.

This clonotype has at least ten counts. The chain is built from TRBV20-1 and TRBJ2-5, with D possibly TRBD1 on 5 matching bases. V was trimmed by 5 bases and J by 2 bases, leaving 15 bases between them. The CDR3 is 14 amino acids. Germline loops: CDR1 DFQATT, CDR2 SNEGSKA (reference sequence). DNA for the CDR3: TGCAGTGCTGCCCAGGGATTTTGGCAAGAGACCCAGTACTTC. Residues: CSAAQGFWQETQYF.

The sample holds a few counts of this clonotype. The genes are TRBV4-3 and TRBJ1-2; no clear D. CDR3 length: 15 residues. The V gene's germline CDR1 is LGHNA and CDR2 YSLEER. The V end was cut by 0 bases, the J end by 2 bases, with 10 bases between. The CDR3 loop reads CASSQDRLGNYGYTF. The DNA of the CDR3 is TGCGCCAGCAGCCAAGATCGTCTAGGGAACTATGGCTACACCTTC.

The rearrangement links TRBV28 to TRBJ2-7; TRBD2 aligns across 10 bases. Germline-derived CDR1 and CDR2 are MDHEN and SYDVKM. The CDR3 contains 15 residues. After removal of 8 bases from V and 6 bases from J, the junction contained 13 bases not matched to a gene. CDR3: CASHASGRASFEQYF. CDR3 sequence (DNA): TGTGCCAGCCACGCGAGCGGGAGGGCGAGCTTCGAGCAGTACTTC.

This clonotype was detected only once. The gene calls are TRBV6-2 or TRBV6-3 and TRBJ1-1; no firm D call. The CDR3 consists of 14 residues. Looked up from germline, CDR1 is MNHEY and CDR2 is SVGEGT. V was pared by 3 bases and J by 1 base, with 9 bases between. The CDR3 DNA sequence: TGTGCCAGCAGTTATTCACCGCCGAACACTGAAGCTTTCTTT. Translation: CASSYSPPNTEAFF.

There are many counts of this clonotype. This chain links TRBV2 with TRBJ2-7; D is uncertain. Germline CDR1 SNHLY, CDR2 FYNNEI. CDR3 length: 13 amino acids. With 6 bases removed from V and 1 base from J, the gap between germline ends came to 10 bases. The CDR3 DNA reads as TGTGCCAGCAGAGGCCGCCCATCCTACGAGCAGTACTTC. It translates to CASRGRPSYEQYF. The whole variable domain, filled in from reference TRBV2 and TRBJ2-7, reads EPEVTQTPSHQVTQMGQEVILRCVPISNHLYFYWYRQILGQKVEFLVSFYNNEISEKSEIFDDQFSVERPDGSNFTLKIRSTKLEDSAMYFCASRGRPSYEQYFGPGTRLTVT.

The chain is built from TRBV12-3 or TRBV12-4 and TRBJ1-1; TRBD1 is a possible D gene (5 bases). The CDR3 has 16 amino acids. V lost 5 bases and J 5 bases, leaving 21 bases between the germline ends. The CDR3 spells CASSLSGDPRGTEAFF. The CDR3 DNA sequence: TGTGCCAGCAGTCTATCTGGGGACCCCCGAGGGACTGAAGCTTTCTTT.

The rearrangement links TRBV20-1 to TRBJ2-5; a possible D gene is TRBD1 (6 bases). V lost 5 bases, J lost 7 bases, and 17 bases lay in between. This CDR3 region has 13 residues. The V gene's germline CDR1 is DFQATT and CDR2 SNEGSKA (reference sequence). CDR3 bases: TGCAGTGCTTGCGAAACAGGGATAGGGACCCAGTACTTC. Protein product: CSACETGIGTQYF.

This clonotype has a handful of counts. V usage is TRBV12-3 or TRBV12-4 and J usage is TRBJ1-1; TRBD1 might be the D (5 bases). Trimming stripped 5 bases from V and 2 bases from J, with 24 bases between. This CDR3 is 18 amino acids long. DNA of the CDR3: TGTGCCAGCAGTCCCGGGCGAGGCTGGACAACCCGAAACACTGAAGCTTTCTTT. Its protein product is CASSPGRGWTTRNTEAFF.